This T cell receptor beta chain was sequenced for a study of metastatic and nonmetastatic thyroid tumors. Study background: Blood and tumor or nodule tissue repertoires from malignant and benign thyroid patients were compared. General study points: Reports indicated that malignant thyroid tumors showed significantly higher TCR beta diversity than benign nodules did, in blood and tumor.

As processed by the authors: Researchers built a distant-metastasis classifier for papillary thyroid cancer that drew on CDR3 differences across clinicopathological groups. TCRdb re-called clones from the PCR reads using MiXCR. V and J calls and clone size were set by TCRdb, not the authors. The sample holds some 25,000 clones, approximately 21% seen once. By its share, this clone is medium-sized (0.01 to 0.1%). Its antigen remains unidentified. The entire patient cohort was treatment-naive prior to thyroid surgery. In germline, CDR1 is GTSNPN, CDR2 SVGIG (reference sequence). Trimming stripped 6 bases from V and 0 bases from J, with 6 bases between. The CDR3 has 11 residues.

Material for sequencing was blood. This TCR was recovered from a male donor with papillary thyroid cancer or a benign thyroid nodule (not recorded which). Some clones in this sample may be carry-over from other donors' samples. The rearrangement joins TRBV30 to TRBJ2-7; D is undetermined. As DNA, the CDR3 is TGTGCCTGCAAGAGCTCCTACGAGCAGTACTTC. This translates into CACKSSYEQYF.